The next 19 T cell receptor beta chains were all read from a single sample in a study of blood T cell repertoires in COVID-19. The method was immunoSEQ multiplex PCR; TCRdb's version includes in-frame clones alone and lacks a portion of them. The table lists around 300,000 clones, approximately 91% of them singletons. Sequenced: PBMCs or T cells enriched from blood (not recorded which). The receptor set was obtained from a woman in her forties who had recovered from COVID-19.

The chain joins TRBV27 to TRBJ2-7; D may be TRBD2 (5 bases). V shed 5 bases and J shed 3 bases, with 11 bases lying between them. CDR3 length equals 13 residues. The V gene's germline CDR1 is MNHEY and CDR2 SMNVEV (reference sequence). CDR3 loop: CASSIKRFYEQYF. The CDR3 nucleotides are TGTGCCAGCAGTATAAAGCGGTTCTACGAGCAGTACTTC.

V gene TRBV5-1 combines with J gene TRBJ1-1, with a weak D call TRBD1 (6 bases). Germline loops: CDR1 SGHRS, CDR2 YFSETQ. V shed 4 bases and J shed 7 bases, with 11 bases lying between them. The CDR3 spans 12 residues. The CDR3, as DNA: TGCGCCAGCAGCCTGGGACATGGTGAAGCTTTCTTT. Residues: CASSLGHGEAFF.

The chain carries TRBV6-6 and TRBJ2-1; 11 nucleotides line up with TRBD2. The V gene's germline CDR1 is MNHNY and CDR2 SVGAGI (reference sequence). After removal of 6 bases from V and 4 bases from J, the junction contained 8 bases not matched to a gene. This CDR3 is built from 16 residues. DNA for the CDR3: TGTGCCAGCAGAATCCCGGGACTAGCGGTGTACAATGAGCAGTTCTTC. Translated: CASRIPGLAVYNEQFF.

The chain has TRBV5-1 and TRBJ2-7; TRBD2 agrees at 11 bases. Germline CDR1 and CDR2: SGHRS and YFSETQ. The ends lost 5 bases at V and 2 bases at J; junction bases unmatched: 3. The CDR3 contains 14 residues. CDR3 in DNA: TGCGCCAGCAGGTATAGCGGGGGGGCCTACGAGCAGTACTTC. Translating it yields CASRYSGGAYEQYF.

This chain uses TRBV30 with TRBJ2-7; TRBD2 might be the D (6 bases). This CDR3 region has 17 residues. Trimming took off 4 bases at V and 1 base at J, with 23 bases between the two ends. Germline V gene lookup returns CDR1 GTSNPN and CDR2 SVGIG (reference sequence). As DNA, the CDR3 is TGTGCCTGGAACTCCGCGGTGGGACCCGCGGGGTCCTACGAGCAGTACTTC. It yields the protein CAWNSAVGPAGSYEQYF.

The V gene is TRBV5-1, the J gene TRBJ2-1; possibly TRBD2 for D (6 bases). Germline lookup yields CDR1 SGHRS and CDR2 YFSETQ. This CDR3 has 14 residues. Trimming left V 5 bases short and J 3 bases short, with 12 bases between. The CDR3 DNA reads as TGCGCCAGCAGACCTGCGGGGAACTACAATGAGCAGTTCTTC. It specifies CASRPAGNYNEQFF. Full variable domain (missing parts from reference TRBV5-1 and TRBJ2-1): KAGVTQTPRYLIKTRGQQVTLSCSPISGHRSVSWYQQTPGQGLQFLFEYFSETQRNKGNFPGRFSGRQFSNSRSEMNVSTLELGDSALYLCASRPAGNYNEQFFGPGTRLTVL.

The CDR3 DNA reads as TGCGCCAGCAGCCTCAGGTCGGCGGGAGGGGTCAGTGAGCAGTTCTTC. Translating gives CASSLRSAGGVSEQFF. The gene calls are TRBV4-1 and TRBJ2-1; TRBD2 aligns across 9 bases. The CDR3 has 16 residues. Germline assignment: CDR1 MGHRA and CDR2 YSYEKL. The trim removed 4 bases at V and 9 bases at J, leaving 13 bases unmatched.

The chain combines TRBV5-1 with TRBJ1-1, with a possible D match to TRBD1 (5 bases). This CDR3 is built from 14 residues. The germline V gene encodes CDR1 SGHRS and CDR2 YFSETQ. V was clipped by 0 bases and J by 6 bases, with 12 bases between them. CDR3: CASSLESGVAEAFF. The DNA of the CDR3 is TGCGCCAGCAGCTTGGAGTCGGGGGTCGCTGAAGCTTTCTTT.

The genes are TRBV6-6 and TRBJ1-2; 9 nucleotides agree with TRBD1. V trimming: 5 bases; J trimming: 6 bases; junction bases outside the gene matches: 7. Germline-derived CDR1 and CDR2 are MNHNY and SVGAGI (reference sequence). The CDR3 loop spans 14 amino acids. CDR3 DNA sequence: TGTGCCAGCAGTCCCTCCGGGACAGGGAATGGCTACACCTTC. Its translation is CASSPSGTGNGYTF.

The gene calls are TRBV19 and TRBJ2-5; D is unresolved. The CDR3 contains 11 residues. CDR1 is LNHDA and CDR2 is SQIVND in the germline V gene (reference sequence). V dropped 5 bases and J dropped 7 bases, with 8 bases sitting between them. The CDR3 DNA is TGTGCCAGTAGTTTCGGTCCGACCCAGTACTTC. It specifies CASSFGPTQYF.

The chain has TRBV5-8 and TRBJ2-7; D perhaps matches TRBD1 (6 bases). Trimming removed 0 bases at V and 2 bases at J, with 15 bases between. This CDR3 is built from 16 residues. Germline values: CDR1 SGHTS, CDR2 YDEGEE. The CDR3 DNA sequence: TGTGCCAGCAGCTTGGCGGGGACACTTCGGACCTACGAGCAGTACTTC. It specifies CASSLAGTLRTYEQYF.

The chain is built from TRBV14 and TRBJ2-3; tentatively, D is TRBD2 (5 bases). Germline V gives CDR1 SGHDN, CDR2 FVKESK. The V and J ends lost 4 bases and 3 bases respectively, with 14 bases between them. CDR3 size: 15 residues. The CDR3 nucleotides are TGTGCCAGCAGCCTCCGACTCGGCGGGACAGATACGCAGTATTTT. Its translation: CASSLRLGGTDTQYF.

The chain is built from TRBV10-3 and TRBJ2-5; 12 nucleotides align to TRBD2. The length of the CDR3 is 13 residues. The germline V gene has CDR1 ENHRY and CDR2 SYGVKD. The junction had 1 base not matched to a gene; V was cut back by 6 bases and J by 5 bases. CDR3 DNA: TGTGCCATCAGCGGACTAGCGGGGGAGACCCAGTACTTC. It yields the protein CAISGLAGETQYF.

The chain combines TRBV3-1 (or the pseudogene TRBV3-2) with TRBJ1-1; D gene ambiguous. V lost 2 bases and J 5 bases, leaving 9 bases between the germline ends. Germline assignment: CDR1 LGHDT and CDR2 YNNKEL (reference sequence). CDR3 length: 13 residues. This CDR3 is CASSQLIQTEAFF. The DNA of the CDR3 is TGTGCCAGCAGCCAATTGATCCAGACTGAAGCTTTCTTT.

Here the CDR3 DNA reads TGCGCCAGCAGTGGTAGGGACAGGGTTGACACTGAAGCTTTCTTT. Its protein product is CASSGRDRVDTEAFF. The J gene is TRBJ1-1, the V gene TRBV10-1; 9 nucleotides align to TRBD1. The J segment lost 3 bases and the V segment lost 4 bases, leaving 6 bases of the junction unmatched. The CDR3 contains 15 residues. Germline lookup yields CDR1 WNHNN and CDR2 SYGVQD (reference sequence).

The chain combines TRBV10-3 with TRBJ1-1; TRBD1 might be the D (6 bases). The CDR3 runs 15 residues. The germline V and J ends were trimmed by 3 bases and 1 base, with 12 bases remaining between them. Germline CDR1 ENHRY, CDR2 SYGVKD. This chain's CDR3 is CAISDPGQKNTEAFF. The CDR3 region has the DNA TGTGCCATCAGTGATCCAGGACAGAAGAACACTGAAGCTTTCTTT.

This clone was detected only a few times. The chain has TRBV2 and TRBJ1-1; D not certain. Germline V gene sequence: CDR1 SNHLY, CDR2 FYNNEI. V was clipped by 6 bases and J by 3 bases, with 11 bases between them. This CDR3 is 13 amino acids long. Here the CDR3 DNA reads TGTGCCAGCAGGTACGGGAGAGACACTGAAGCTTTCTTT. Residues: CASRYGRDTEAFF.

V and J are TRBV19 and TRBJ2-1, with TRBD1 matching over 8 bases. V dropped 6 bases and J dropped 2; count of bases not matched to a gene: 9. This CDR3 is 16 amino acids long. Germline V lookup: CDR1 LNHDA, CDR2 SQIVND (reference sequence). CDR3 in DNA: TGTGCCAGTAGACCTAATCAGGGGGCTACCTACAATGAGCAGTTCTTC. Translation: CASRPNQGATYNEQFF.

The J gene is TRBJ1-6, the V gene TRBV4-1; 8 bases agree with TRBD1. Trimming cost V 1 base and J 10 bases; bases outside gene matches: 9. CDR1 and CDR2 (germline): MGHRA, YSYEKL. CDR3 length: 16 residues. CDR3: CASSQVELDRASPLHF. DNA of the CDR3: TGCGCCAGCAGCCAAGTCGAACTGGACAGGGCCTCACCCCTCCACTTT.